These 10 T cell receptor beta chains were sequenced from one sample in a study of blood T cells in healthy people across ages. It was with a sample-barcoded 5' primer and a J-beta primer mix that a second PCR of about 7 to 12 cycles was run. TCRdb independently ran MiXCR on the 5' RACE reads; one entry per CDR3 protein. The sample gives approximately 800,000 distinct CDR3 sequences, about 26% of which show up once; about 3% is in the top ten. These data were also reused for a study on T cells of mothers and their children.

The sequencing sample was made of blood. The receptors shown here come from a boy younger than 18 in good health.

J is TRBJ2-5 and V is TRBV19; possibly TRBD1 for D (6 bases). The tail of the sequence fits TRBJ2-1 better, so the J call may be wrong. The germline V gene encodes CDR1 LNHDA and CDR2 SQIVND (reference sequence). The CDR3 has 16 residues. The CDR3 sequence: CASSIDPQGYGNEQFF. In nucleotides, the CDR3 is TGTGCCAGTAGTATAGACCCACAGGGATACGGCAATGAGCAGTTCTTC.

This clonotype showed up just a few times. The chain is built from TRBV5-6 and TRBJ2-5; 12 bases map to TRBD1. The J call is uncertain, as TRBJ2-7 better fits the DNA end. Per the germline V gene, CDR1 is SGHDT and CDR2 is YYEEEE. This CDR3 has 16 amino acids. The CDR3 nucleotides read TGTGCCAGCAGCACGGGGACAGGGGGCTTGAACTACGAGCAGTACTTC. It yields the protein CASSTGTGGLNYEQYF.

The CDR3 spells CASSELTGGSYNEQFF. The CDR3 nucleotides are TGTGCCAGCAGTGAACTGACAGGGGGCTCCTACAATGAGCAGTTCTTC. The V gene is TRBV6-1, the J gene TRBJ2-1; TRBD1 matches 9 bases. Germline V CDR1 and CDR2: MNHNS, SASEGT. The J segment lost 0 bases and the V segment lost 2 bases, leaving 2 bases of the junction unmatched. This CDR3 contains 16 residues.

This chain links TRBV7-6 with TRBJ2-7, with D unresolved. Trimming removed 5 bases from V and 3 bases from J, with 8 bases in between. CDR3 length equals 12 residues. In germline, CDR1 is SGHVS, CDR2 FNYEAQ. CDR3 sequence: CASSPMGYEQYF. Written as DNA, the CDR3 is TGTGCCAGCAGCCCGATGGGCTACGAGCAGTACTTC. Based on the CDR3 plus reference TRBV7-6 and TRBJ2-7, the full variable domain is GAGVSQSPRYKVTKRGQDVALRCDPISGHVSLYWYRQALGQGPEFLTYFNYEAQQDKSGLPNDRFSAERPEGSISTLTIQRTEQRDSAMYRCASSPMGYEQYFGPGTRLTVT.

This clonotype has just a few counts. The chain recombines TRBV21-1 with TRBJ2-5; TRBD1, the table's D call, lacks a check against the DNA. The end of the DNA is better explained by TRBJ2-7, so the J call may be wrong. TRBV21-1 is a pseudogene. This CDR3 spans 16 amino acids. CDR3 in amino acids: CASSKVRGRPQGEQYF. CDR3 nucleotides: TGTGCCAGCAGCAAAGTCCGGGGTCGCCCCCAGGGCGAGCAGTACTTC.

This clonotype was observed at least ten times. This sequence joins TRBV7-9 and TRBJ1-5, with D possibly TRBD1 on 6 matching bases. CDR3 length: 13 amino acids. Deletions cut 9 bases from V and 3 bases from J, with 12 bases between. Germline assignment: CDR1 SEHNR and CDR2 FQNEAQ (reference sequence). The CDR3 here is CASSGQPNQPQHF. The CDR3 DNA sequence: TGTGCCAGTAGTGGACAGCCCAATCAGCCCCAGCATTTT.

The gene calls are TRBV7-9 and TRBJ2-5, with D hard to call. The end of the DNA fits TRBJ2-7 better, so the J call may be wrong. This CDR3 contains 15 residues. Per the germline V gene, CDR1 is SEHNR and CDR2 is FQNEAQ (reference sequence). The CDR3 sequence is CASTQGRIGPYEQYF. CDR3 in DNA: TGTGCCAGCACCCAAGGCCGGATTGGGCCCTACGAGCAGTACTTC.

CDR3 protein: CAISESAATNKKLFF. In DNA, the CDR3 is TGTGCCATCAGTGAGTCGGCTGCAACTAATAAGAAACTGTTTTTT. This chain links TRBV10-3 with TRBJ1-4, with D unresolved. V was pared by 0 bases and J by 11 bases, with 16 bases between. The germline CDR1 and CDR2 sequences are ENHRY and SYGVKD. The CDR3 extends over 15 amino acids.

The chain joins TRBV12-3 or TRBV12-4 to TRBJ1-4; a weak D match, TRBD1 (5 bases). This CDR3 spans 15 amino acids. Between the trimmed V and J ends, which lost 5 bases and 7 bases, there was a span of 17 bases. DNA of the CDR3: TGTGCCAGCAGTGCCCGACGTCTCGGGACTGAAAAACTGTTTTTT. It encodes CASSARRLGTEKLFF.

This clonotype was observed at least ten times. The rearrangement links TRBV10-3 to TRBJ2-7; TRBD2 might be the D (7 bases). This CDR3 is built from 16 residues. V shed 4 bases and J shed 4 bases, with 20 bases lying between them. CDR1 is ENHRY and CDR2 is SYGVKD in the germline V gene. The CDR3 here is CAISGTLDSGTYEQYF. The CDR3 DNA reads as TGTGCCATCAGTGGGACCTTGGACAGCGGGACTTACGAGCAGTACTTC.